This is a list of T cell receptor beta chains from one sample in a study of beta chain features in type 1 diabetes. The repertoire was sequenced with immunoSEQ multiplex PCR; TCRdb's copy has only in-frame clones and lacks some. Of more than 350,000 clones listed, approximately 10% were seen once; the top ten hold 0.045% to 0.06%. Sequencing used naive CD4+ T cells from blood. These receptor sequences come from a woman between 18 and 30 years old in good health. CDR3s leave out the opening cysteine and the closing phenylalanine or tryptophan.

v_gene	CDR3aa
TRBV11-2	ASSLDHQTGRYDNEQF
TRBV7-2	ASSLVSRRGGEQY
TRBV7-6	ASSQETGLRGEQF
TRBV28	ASSFNSPLH
TRBV18	ASSPPRSARETQY
TRBV25-1	ASTRGLDYGYT
TRBV15	ATSKWTGNSEAF
TRBV15	ATSRDLGETQY
TRBV19	ASSIGRAGKETQY
TRBV19	ASSTSSGLAKHEQY
TRBV2	ASSESDWGGTQY
TRBV6-5	ASSNNYEQY
TRBV7-9	ATGTAYGYT
TRBV4-3	ASSQDHRIGELF
TRBV6-1	ASRPGTSGTTEQF
TRBV29-1	SVTGGGFSDTQY
TRBV7-2	ASSFYPGQSNGELF
TRBV7-9	ASSLQTGELF
TRBV18	ASSPLRTDADEQF
TRBV7-9	AGGQGRVEKLF
TRBV15	ATSRMTGSGYT
TRBV30	AWRVNREEAF
TRBV9	ASSVAPSGRYEQF
TRBV7-9	ASSPRWGGATDTQY
TRBV23-1	ASSQRVGTEAF
TRBV5-1	ASSHPQERRTEAF
TRBV4-1	ASSSQGLTEAF
TRBV29-1	SVLGGHGYT
TRBV7-6	ASSLTEVNNEQF
TRBV9	ASTRASSGNTIY
TRBV5-1	ASSLTGAEDTQY
TRBV7-2	ASSINRAVNSPLH
TRBV9	ASSGDRGAYGYT
TRBV28	ASSRLSGGLLEQF
TRBV14	ASSRLAGGNEQF
TRBV14	ASSQYIDTGELF
TRBV30	AWSSGWDSESYEQY
TRBV7-2	ASSLEGQGIQY
TRBV25-1	ASSEKIVSFGEKLF
TRBV6-6	AIKETSAQETQY
TRBV7-9	ASSFQFPHTADTQY
TRBV29-1	SAAGHLNTEAF
TRBV7-3	ASSLQGTGELF
TRBV7-2	ASSFGSLNDQY
TRBV19	ASSTGNYEQY
TRBV18	ASSPLDYYQETQY
TRBV9	ASTPRAAYTDTQY
TRBV29-1	STISGGRGAAKNIQY
TRBV14	ASSPRGQYQETQY
TRBV2	ASMRDPGLGNEQF